These 32 T cell receptor beta chains came from one sample sequenced in a study of CD8 T cells in Susac syndrome. Random hexamers primed reverse transcription of about 0.45 to 1 ug RNA. Using its own MiXCR run on the immunoSEQ multiplex PCR reads, TCRdb lists one record per CDR3 protein. Of roughly 190,000 distinct CDR3 sequences listed, roughly 95% are singletons. Sequencing was done on a sample of CD4+ T cells from PBMCs. These receptors all come from a human donor with Susac syndrome.

The rearrangement uses TRBV30 and TRBJ2-1, with 7 bases identical to TRBD1. The CDR3 has 13 residues. With 4 bases clipped from V and 9 bases from J, the junction kept 9 bases outside the gene matches. Germline assignment: CDR1 GTSNPN and CDR2 SVGIG (reference sequence). In DNA, the CDR3 is TGTGCCTGGACTGTAGGGACAGCCGGTGAGCAGTTCTTC. This translates into CAWTVGTAGEQFF.

The CDR3 protein is CASSKGHSGGEQYF. CDR3 DNA sequence: TGTGCCAGTAGTAAAGGACACTCAGGCGGGGAGCAGTACTTC. The rearrangement joins TRBV19 to TRBJ2-7; D is possibly TRBD1 or TRBD2 (5 bases each). The V gene's germline CDR1 is LNHDA and CDR2 SQIVND (reference sequence). This CDR3 is built from 14 residues. The V and J ends lost 4 bases and 7 bases respectively, with 17 bases between them.

The count of this clonotype is one. This chain connects TRBV7-8 to TRBJ2-4; a weak D match, TRBD1 (6 bases). The CDR3 sequence is 16 residues long. Germline V lookup: CDR1 SGHVS, CDR2 FQNEAQ. V was clipped by 0 bases and J by 9 bases, with 18 bases between them. CDR3 sequence: CASSLAVTPEGGIQYF. For the CDR3, the DNA is TGTGCCAGCAGCTTAGCAGTCACACCTGAAGGGGGCATTCAGTACTTC. The variable domain in full, completed from reference TRBV7-8 and TRBJ2-4, reads GAGVSQSPRYKVAKRGQDVALRCDPISGHVSLFWYQQALGQGPEFLTYFQNEAQLDKSGLPSDRFFAERPEGSVSTLKIQRTQQEDSAVYLCASSLAVTPEGGIQYFGAGTRLSVL.

The rearrangement joins TRBV28 to TRBJ2-5; D is unclear. CDR1 is MDHEN and CDR2 is SYDVKM in the germline V gene. The CDR3 covers 15 residues. Between the trimmed V and J ends, which lost 2 bases and 2 bases, there was a span of 12 bases. CDR3 sequence reads: CASSLPEQLQETQYF. CDR3 nucleotides: TGTGCCAGCAGTTTACCCGAACAGTTACAAGAGACCCAGTACTTC.

Comment on this clonotype: A junction boundary mismatches the germline segment, possibly from a read error. As DNA, the CDR3 is TGCAGCGCTGAACAGGGCATGAACACTGAAGCTTTCTTT. It translates to CSAEQGMNTEAFF. The chain recombines TRBV29-1 with TRBJ1-1; a possible D gene is TRBD1 (6 bases). This CDR3 spans 13 amino acids. CDR1 SQVTM and CDR2 ANQGSEA come from the germline V gene.

The V call is TRBV29-1, the J call TRBJ2-1, with D possibly being TRBD1 (5 bases). The germline V gene encodes CDR1 SQVTM and CDR2 ANQGSEA. The CDR3 is made up of 13 amino acids. The V end lost 2 bases, the J end lost 10 bases, and 15 bases lay between the germline ends. The CDR3 DNA reads as TGCAGCGTTGAACCCCCAGGGAAGATGGAGCAGTTCTTC. It yields the protein CSVEPPGKMEQFF.

The rearrangement joins TRBV5-1 to TRBJ1-1, with TRBD1 matching over 9 bases. This CDR3 has 16 residues. The junction had 9 bases not matched to a gene; V was cut back by 4 bases and J by 2 bases. Germline lookup yields CDR1 SGHRS and CDR2 YFSETQ. DNA of the CDR3: TGCGCCAGCAGCCCTACAGGGGGCCTACCCAACACTGAAGCTTTCTTT. The encoded protein is CASSPTGGLPNTEAFF. Filled out from reference TRBV5-1 and TRBJ1-1, the complete variable domain reads KAGVTQTPRYLIKTRGQQVTLSCSPISGHRSVSWYQQTPGQGLQFLFEYFSETQRNKGNFPGRFSGRQFSNSRSEMNVSTLELGDSALYLCASSPTGGLPNTEAFFGQGTRLTVV.

The rearrangement uses TRBV3-1 and TRBJ1-2, with 7 bases lining up with TRBD1. CDR3 length: 14 amino acids. The junction had 4 bases not matched to a gene; V was cut back by 0 bases and J by 6 bases. CDR1 and CDR2 from the germline V gene are LGHDT and YNNKEL (reference sequence). CDR3: CASSQDVDRDGYTF. CDR3 nucleotides: TGTGCCAGCAGCCAAGATGTAGACAGGGATGGCTACACCTTC.

A single count supports this clonotype. The chain recombines TRBV20-1 with TRBJ1-2, with 9 bases matching TRBD1. Germline CDR1 reads DFQATT; CDR2 reads SNEGSKA (reference sequence). Trimming removed 5 bases from V and 6 bases from J; junction bases left unmatched: 10. CDR3 length equals 14 residues. The CDR3 coding sequence is TGCAGTGCTCCTACTCGGGACAGGGTGGATGGCTACACCTTC. It encodes CSAPTRDRVDGYTF.

This clonotype was seen a few times. The chain recombines TRBV30 with TRBJ2-3; TRBD2 agrees at 9 bases. The V segment lost 7 bases and the J segment 1 base; nucleotides outside the gene matches: 0. CDR1 and CDR2 from the germline V gene are GTSNPN and SVGIG (reference sequence). The CDR3 is 12 amino acids. CDR3 loop: CASSGGTDTQYF. The CDR3 DNA sequence: TGTGCCTCTAGCGGGGGCACAGATACGCAGTATTTT.

CDR3 residues: CASSIRALSSGNTIYF. In DNA form, the CDR3 reads TGTGCCAGTAGTATTAGAGCCCTCAGCTCTGGAAACACCATATATTTT. The genes are TRBV19 and TRBJ1-3; no firm D call. Trimming cost V 3 bases and J 0 bases, with 12 bases left between them. This CDR3 contains 16 residues. CDR1 and CDR2 from the germline V gene are LNHDA and SQIVND (reference sequence).

V and J are TRBV20-1 and TRBJ2-3; tentative D call: TRBD1 (6 bases). This CDR3 contains 15 residues. V dropped 0 bases and J dropped 0 bases, with 10 bases sitting between them. The germline V gene has CDR1 DFQATT and CDR2 SNEGSKA (reference sequence). The CDR3 DNA follows: TGCAGTGCTAGAGACCCGGGACACAGCACAGATACGCAGTATTTT. It translates to CSARDPGHSTDTQYF.

In its sample, this clonotype was seen a few times. Here the CDR3 reads CSATGTANTEAFF. CDR3 DNA sequence: TGCAGCGCTACCGGGACAGCGAACACTGAAGCTTTCTTT. The chain combines TRBV29-1 with TRBJ1-1; 7 positions match TRBD1. CDR1 SQVTM and CDR2 ANQGSEA come from the germline V gene. CDR3 length: 13 residues. Losses at the gene ends were 7 bases for V and 1 base for J; bases not matched to a gene: 6.

The chain couples TRBV29-1 to TRBJ2-1; no definite D call. The CDR3 consists of 9 residues. CDR1 is SQVTM and CDR2 is ANQGSEA in the germline V gene. The CDR3 is CRADNEQFF. For the CDR3, the DNA is TGCAGGGCTGACAATGAGCAGTTCTTC.

The chain links TRBV6-5 to TRBJ2-5; TRBD1 might be the D (6 bases). The CDR3 runs to 15 residues. Trimming stripped 6 bases from V and 5 bases from J, with 19 bases between. Germline V CDR1 and CDR2: MNHEY, SVGAGI. The CDR3 protein is CASRSTGFRLETQYF. The CDR3 coding sequence is TGTGCCAGCAGATCTACAGGGTTTCGGTTGGAGACCCAGTACTTC.

The V and J genes are TRBV28 and TRBJ2-7, with D unclear. This CDR3 has 15 residues. V was pared by 5 bases and J by 3 bases, with 17 bases between. Germline V CDR1 and CDR2: MDHEN, SYDVKM. The CDR3 loop is CASSGPRGSIYEQYF. The CDR3 region has the DNA TGTGCCAGCAGTGGCCCCCGCGGTTCGATCTACGAGCAGTACTTC.

This chain uses TRBV30 with TRBJ2-7; D may match TRBD1 or TRBD2 (5 bases each). This CDR3 is 12 amino acids long. The germline CDR1 and CDR2 sequences are GTSNPN and SVGIG (reference sequence). V lost 4 bases, J lost 7 bases, and 14 bases lay in between. CDR3 nucleotide sequence: TGTGCCTGGACCCCAGGGCCGGGGGAGCAGTACTTC. It yields the protein CAWTPGPGEQYF.

The chain carries TRBV2 and TRBJ2-7; TRBD1 aligns across 9 bases. J gave up 1 base and V 5 bases, and 9 bases lay outside the gene matches. Looked up from germline, CDR1 is SNHLY and CDR2 is FYNNEI. This CDR3 region has 16 residues. The CDR3 spells CASSQVGTGMSYEQYF. The CDR3 DNA is TGTGCCAGCAGTCAGGTCGGGACAGGGATGTCCTACGAGCAGTACTTC.

The chain links TRBV30 to TRBJ2-5; 7 bases line up with TRBD1. The germline CDR1 and CDR2 sequences are GTSNPN and SVGIG (reference sequence). The CDR3 sequence is 15 residues long. V shed 0 bases and J 2 bases; nucleotides not matched to a gene: 6. CDR3 coding DNA: TGTGCCTGGAGTGTAAGTACAGGGGTTCAAGAGACCCAGTACTTC. Its protein is CAWSVSTGVQETQYF.

The gene calls are TRBV30 and TRBJ1-4; 7 bases are a match to TRBD1. CDR1 is GTSNPN and CDR2 is SVGIG in the germline V gene (reference sequence). This CDR3 has 15 residues. Trimming at V came to 2 bases and at J to 7 bases, leaving 10 bases not matched to a gene. CDR3 sequence reads: CAWSLTGEGLEKLFF. The CDR3 DNA follows: TGTGCCTGGAGTCTAACAGGGGAAGGGCTTGAAAAACTGTTTTTT.

The rearrangement links TRBV5-6 to TRBJ2-3; 9 nucleotides line up with TRBD1. V gave up 6 bases and J gave up 7 bases; unmatched junction bases: 15. The CDR3 is 16 residues long. CDR1 SGHDT and CDR2 YYEEEE come from the germline V gene. The CDR3 nucleotides read TGTGCCAGCACGGGGAGGCGGACAGGGGCTTGGAATACGCAGTATTTT. The encoded protein is CASTGRRTGAWNTQYF.

This clonotype was seen once. This rearrangement joins TRBV29-1 to TRBJ2-1, with 7 positions matching TRBD2. The CDR3 sequence is 14 residues long. In germline, CDR1 is SQVTM, CDR2 ANQGSEA. Trimming removed 3 bases from V and 3 bases from J; junction bases left unmatched: 5. The CDR3: CSVDPSGVYNEQFF. The CDR3 DNA sequence: TGCAGCGTTGACCCCAGCGGGGTCTACAATGAGCAGTTCTTC.

The genes are TRBV2 and TRBJ2-1; 10 nucleotides agree with TRBD2. V gave up 8 bases and J gave up 4 bases; unmatched junction bases: 5. Germline V gene data show CDR1 as SNHLY and CDR2 as FYNNEI. This CDR3 has 14 residues. The CDR3 here is CASGGTSVYNEQFF. In DNA, the CDR3 is TGTGCCAGCGGGGGGACTAGCGTATACAATGAGCAGTTCTTC.

This chain links TRBV5-1 with TRBJ1-6; 10 nucleotides match TRBD1. Germline V gene sequence: CDR1 SGHRS, CDR2 YFSETQ. V trimming: 4 bases; J trimming: 7 bases; junction bases outside the gene matches: 2. The CDR3 contains 14 residues. The CDR3 DNA reads TGCGCCAGCAGCACGGACAGGGGGAATTCACCCCTCCACTTT. This sequence encodes CASSTDRGNSPLHF.

This chain connects TRBV29-1 to TRBJ2-7, with 7 bases identical to TRBD1. Germline assignment: CDR1 SQVTM and CDR2 ANQGSEA. V was clipped by 3 bases and J by 9 bases; unmatched bases: 11. The CDR3 loop spans 13 amino acids. The CDR3 DNA reads as TGCAGCGTTGAGGAGCAGGGGGTGAGGGGGCAGTACTTC. Protein product: CSVEEQGVRGQYF.

The chain combines TRBV20-1 with TRBJ2-3; TRBD2 matches 13 bases. The CDR3 loop spans 16 amino acids. V lost 5 bases to trimming and J lost 3 bases; unmatched junction nucleotides: 8. Germline CDR1 reads DFQATT; CDR2 reads SNEGSKA (reference sequence). CDR3 sequence (DNA): TGCAGTGCTCCCCGGACTAGCGGGGGTCGGACAGATACGCAGTATTTT. It specifies CSAPRTSGGRTDTQYF.

This chain uses TRBV30 with TRBJ1-1; D not certain. V was cut by 0 bases and J by 0 bases, with 11 bases left in between. Germline-derived CDR1 and CDR2 are GTSNPN and SVGIG (reference sequence). The CDR3 is made up of 15 amino acids. The CDR3 nucleotides are TGTGCCTGGAGTGTAACGGGGAGGGTGAACACTGAAGCTTTCTTT. As protein: CAWSVTGRVNTEAFF.

This CDR3 reads CASMGQDDGYTF. The DNA for the CDR3 is TGTGCCAGCATGGGACAGGACGATGGCTACACCTTC. The chain employs TRBV4-2 and TRBJ1-2, with TRBD1 matching over 8 bases. J was trimmed by 6 bases and V by 7 bases; bases with no gene match: 4. This CDR3 contains 12 residues. Germline V CDR1 and CDR2: LGHNA, YNFKEQ.

The sample holds one count of this clonotype. V gene TRBV28 combines with J gene TRBJ2-4; D is unresolved. V was shortened by 3 bases and J by 6 bases, with 9 bases between the two germline ends. Germline V gene lookup returns CDR1 MDHEN and CDR2 SYDVKM. The CDR3 covers 13 residues. This CDR3 is CASSFGRGNIQYF. The CDR3 nucleotides read TGTGCCAGCAGTTTCGGCCGAGGAAACATTCAGTACTTC.

The rearrangement uses TRBV4-3 and TRBJ2-3, with D perhaps matching TRBD1 (5 bases). The CDR3 extends over 15 amino acids. The V gene's germline CDR1 is LGHNA and CDR2 YSLEER. V was shortened by 0 bases and J by 3 bases, with 10 bases between the two germline ends. The CDR3 sequence: CASSQDLGPTDTQYF. In nucleotides, the CDR3 is TGCGCCAGCAGCCAAGATCTGGGGCCGACAGATACGCAGTATTTT.

This chain connects TRBV2 to TRBJ1-5; 9 nucleotides match TRBD1. The CDR3 extends over 15 amino acids. Germline loops: CDR1 SNHLY, CDR2 FYNNEI. The trim removed 2 bases at V and 6 bases at J, leaving 5 bases unmatched. Here the CDR3 DNA reads TGTGCCAGCAGTGAACAACAGGGGGCCGGTCAGCCCCAGCATTTT. Translating gives CASSEQQGAGQPQHF.

The chain uses TRBV5-4 and TRBJ1-1; 7 positions match TRBD1. CDR1 is SGHNT and CDR2 is YYREEE in the germline V gene (reference sequence). The CDR3 spans 16 residues. V shed 4 bases, J shed 2 bases, and the junction held 11 bases outside the gene matches. The CDR3 loop is CASSPGQARSNTEAFF. In DNA, the CDR3 is TGTGCCAGCAGCCCCGGACAGGCCCGCTCCAACACTGAAGCTTTCTTT.